What follows is one TCR beta chain and its context. What it binds is unknown. The germline CDR1 and CDR2 sequences are LNHDA and SQIVND (reference sequence). This CDR3 is built from 15 residues. After removal of 5 bases from V and 7 bases from J, the junction contained 9 bases not matched to a gene. This entry belongs to a study of beta chain features in type 1 diabetes. Reverse transcribing all isolated RNA meant expressed TCRB transcripts were sequenced. Method: immunoSEQ multiplex PCR; TCRdb's copy keeps in-frame clones and lacks some. This sample has under 400,000 clones; about 12% occur once, and the top ten carry around 0.02%. Study outcomes and limitations: TCRB CDR3s from Type 1 diabetes patients were moderately but significantly shorter in all four CD4+ subsets.

The source of this sequence is a man aged 18 to 29 in good health. This rearrangement joins TRBV19 to TRBJ1-2, with 11 bases that match TRBD1. Material: naive CD4+ T cells from blood. Written as DNA, the CDR3 is TGTGCCAGTAGTTCGCCGGGACAGGGGGAGAGTGGCTACACCTTC. Its protein is CASSSPGQGESGYTF.